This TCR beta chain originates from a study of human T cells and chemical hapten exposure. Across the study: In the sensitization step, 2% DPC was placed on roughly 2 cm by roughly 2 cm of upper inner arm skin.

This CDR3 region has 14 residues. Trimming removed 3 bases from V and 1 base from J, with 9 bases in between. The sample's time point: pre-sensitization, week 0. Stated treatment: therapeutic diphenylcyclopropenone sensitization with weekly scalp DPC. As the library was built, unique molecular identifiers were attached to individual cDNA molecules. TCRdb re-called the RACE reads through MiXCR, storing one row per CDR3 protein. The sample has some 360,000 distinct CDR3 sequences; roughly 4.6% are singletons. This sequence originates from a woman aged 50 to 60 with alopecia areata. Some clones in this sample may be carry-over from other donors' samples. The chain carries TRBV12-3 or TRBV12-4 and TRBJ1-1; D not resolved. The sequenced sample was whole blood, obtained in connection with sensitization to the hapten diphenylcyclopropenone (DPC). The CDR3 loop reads CASSFKQTNTEAFF. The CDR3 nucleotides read TGTGCCAGCAGTTTTAAACAGACGAACACTGAAGCTTTCTTT.